This T cell receptor beta chain was observed in a study of T-cell memory formation after mild COVID-19. On the study more broadly: TCR clustering was largely donor specific.

The CDR3 runs 13 residues. V shed 5 bases and J shed 10 bases, with 15 bases lying between them. Regarding the study as a whole: Clonal second-wave expansions that peaked on day 37 had unconfirmed SARS-CoV-2 specificity. CD4+ contracting clones lay mainly in CM and EM, CD8+ ones in EMRA.

Researchers used 5'RACE with constant-segment primers to make TCR alpha and TCR beta cDNA libraries that carry sample barcodes and UMIs. TCRdb re-called the 5' RACE reads through MiXCR, storing one row per CDR3 protein. The profile shows about 600,000 distinct CDR3 sequences, about 22% of them singletons. This clonotype occurred a few times. Its antigen is currently unknown. V and J are TRBV12-3 or TRBV12-4 and TRBJ2-1, with D tentatively TRBD1 (5 bases). The sequence was collected from an adult woman who had mild COVID-19 (a few samples of this study predate the infection). Cell type and time point are not known. The specimen was PBMCs or a T cell subset sorted from them (not recorded which). CDR3 in amino acids: CASSRDRGYEQFF. CDR3 in DNA: TGTGCCAGCAGTAGGGATAGGGGATACGAGCAGTTCTTC.